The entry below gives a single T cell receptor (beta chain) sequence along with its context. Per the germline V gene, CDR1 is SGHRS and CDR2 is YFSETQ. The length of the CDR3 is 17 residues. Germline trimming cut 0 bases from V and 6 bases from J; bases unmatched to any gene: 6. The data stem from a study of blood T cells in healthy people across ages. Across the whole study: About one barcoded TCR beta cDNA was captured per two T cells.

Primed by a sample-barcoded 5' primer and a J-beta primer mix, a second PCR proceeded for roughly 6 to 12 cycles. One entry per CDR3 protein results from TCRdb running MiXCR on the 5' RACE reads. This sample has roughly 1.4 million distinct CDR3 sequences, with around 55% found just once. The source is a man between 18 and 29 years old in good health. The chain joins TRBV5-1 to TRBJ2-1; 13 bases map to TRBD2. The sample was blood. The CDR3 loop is CASSLGLAGGLGNEQFF. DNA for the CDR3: TGCGCCAGCAGCTTGGGACTAGCGGGAGGATTAGGCAATGAGCAGTTCTTC.